This T cell receptor beta chain originates from a study of cytomegalovirus exposure and HLA in healthy donors. Using immunoSEQ multiplex PCR, the repertoire was profiled, and TCRdb retains in-frame clones only, with some absent. This table holds more than 55,000 clones, roughly nine tenths found once. This clonotype originated in a woman between 18 and 29 years old in good health and CMV-seronegative. Sequenced: PBMCs.

The CDR3 is CASLSGNSNQPQHF. CDR3 in DNA: TGTGCCAGTCTATCGGGTAATAGCAATCAGCCCCAGCATTTT. This rearrangement joins TRBV28 to TRBJ1-5; D call uncertain. V gave up 9 bases and J gave up 0 bases, with 12 bases separating them. From germline, CDR1 is MDHEN and CDR2 SYDVKM. The CDR3 consists of 14 residues.